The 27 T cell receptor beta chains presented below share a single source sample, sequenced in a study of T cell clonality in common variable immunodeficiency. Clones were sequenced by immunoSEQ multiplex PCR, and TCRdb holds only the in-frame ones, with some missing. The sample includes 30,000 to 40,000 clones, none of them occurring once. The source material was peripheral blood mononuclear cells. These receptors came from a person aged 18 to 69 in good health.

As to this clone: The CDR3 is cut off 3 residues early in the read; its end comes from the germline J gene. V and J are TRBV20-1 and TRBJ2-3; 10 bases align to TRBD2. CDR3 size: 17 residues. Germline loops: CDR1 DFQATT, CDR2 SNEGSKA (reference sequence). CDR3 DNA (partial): TGCAGTGCTAGAGATCAACTAGCGGGGCCGATCCAAGAGACG. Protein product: CSARDQLAGPIQET. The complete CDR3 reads CSARDQLAGPIQETQYF.

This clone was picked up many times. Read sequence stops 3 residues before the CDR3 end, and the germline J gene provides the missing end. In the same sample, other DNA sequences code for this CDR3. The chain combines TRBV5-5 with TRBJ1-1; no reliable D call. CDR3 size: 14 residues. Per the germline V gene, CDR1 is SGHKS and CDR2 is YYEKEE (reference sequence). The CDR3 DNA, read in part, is TGTGCCAGCAGCGATCGACTTTTTCCCTACGAA. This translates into CASSDRLFPYE. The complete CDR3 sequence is CASSDRLFPYEAFF. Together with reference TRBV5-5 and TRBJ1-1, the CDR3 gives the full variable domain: DAGVTQSPTHLIKTRGQQVTLRCSPISGHKSVSWYQQVLGQGPQFIFQYYEKEERGRGNFPDRFSARQFPNYSSELNVNALLLGDSALYLCASSDRLFPYEAFFGQGTRLTVV.

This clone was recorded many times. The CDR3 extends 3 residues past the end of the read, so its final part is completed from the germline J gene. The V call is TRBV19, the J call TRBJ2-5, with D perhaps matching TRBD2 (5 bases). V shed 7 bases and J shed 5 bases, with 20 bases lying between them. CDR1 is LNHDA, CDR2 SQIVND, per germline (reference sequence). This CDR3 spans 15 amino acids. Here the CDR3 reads CASTRTGEKGETQYF. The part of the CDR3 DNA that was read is TGTGCCAGTACCAGGACCGGGGAGAAAGGGGAGACC. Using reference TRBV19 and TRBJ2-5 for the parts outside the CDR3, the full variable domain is DGGITQSPKYLFRKEGQNVTLSCEQNLNHDAMYWYRQDPGQGLRLIYYSQIVNDFQKGDIAEGYSVSREKKESFPLTVTSAQKNPTAFYLCASTRTGEKGETQYFGPGTRLLVL.

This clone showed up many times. This CDR3 is CASSLGQGYEQYF. The CDR3 DNA, read in part, is TGTGCCAGCAGTTTAGGGCAAGGCTACGAG. This chain links TRBV28 with TRBJ2-7; D gene unclear. The CDR3 end lies 3 residues beyond the end of the read and is filled in from the germline J gene. Per the germline V gene, CDR1 is MDHEN and CDR2 is SYDVKM. The V and J ends lost 2 bases and 3 bases respectively, with 8 bases between them. This CDR3 is 13 amino acids long.

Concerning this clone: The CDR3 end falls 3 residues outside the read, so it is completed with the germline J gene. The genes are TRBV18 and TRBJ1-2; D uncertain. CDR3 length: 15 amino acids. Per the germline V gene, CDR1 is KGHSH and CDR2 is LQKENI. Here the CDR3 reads CASSPSLADNNDYTF. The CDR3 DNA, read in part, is TGTGCCAGCTCACCGAGTCTAGCGGATAACAATGAC.

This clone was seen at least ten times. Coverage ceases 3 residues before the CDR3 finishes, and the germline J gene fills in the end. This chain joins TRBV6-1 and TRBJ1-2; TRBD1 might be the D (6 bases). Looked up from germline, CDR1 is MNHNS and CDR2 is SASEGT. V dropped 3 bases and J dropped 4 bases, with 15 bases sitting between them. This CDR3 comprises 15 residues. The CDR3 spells CASSDNTGIAYGYTF. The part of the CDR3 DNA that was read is TGTGCCAGCAGTGACAATACAGGGATCGCCTATGGC.

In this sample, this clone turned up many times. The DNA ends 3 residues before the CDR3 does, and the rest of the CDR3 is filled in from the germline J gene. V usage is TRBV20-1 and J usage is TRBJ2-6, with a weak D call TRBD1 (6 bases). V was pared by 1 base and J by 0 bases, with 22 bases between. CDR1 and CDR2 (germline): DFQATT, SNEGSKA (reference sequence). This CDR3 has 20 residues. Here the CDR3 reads CSARGQGTYTLYSGANVLTF. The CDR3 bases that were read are TGCAGTGCTAGAGGGCAGGGGACCTATACTCTCTACTCTGGGGCCAACGTC.

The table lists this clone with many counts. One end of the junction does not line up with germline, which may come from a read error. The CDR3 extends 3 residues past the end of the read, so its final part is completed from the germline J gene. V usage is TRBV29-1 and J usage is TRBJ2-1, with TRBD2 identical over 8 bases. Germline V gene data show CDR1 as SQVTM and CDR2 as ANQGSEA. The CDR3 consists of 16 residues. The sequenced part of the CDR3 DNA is TGCAGCGTGGAAGGGACTAGAGAAGGTCTGTACAATGAG. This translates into CSVEGTREGLYNE. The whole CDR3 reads CSVEGTREGLYNEQFF.

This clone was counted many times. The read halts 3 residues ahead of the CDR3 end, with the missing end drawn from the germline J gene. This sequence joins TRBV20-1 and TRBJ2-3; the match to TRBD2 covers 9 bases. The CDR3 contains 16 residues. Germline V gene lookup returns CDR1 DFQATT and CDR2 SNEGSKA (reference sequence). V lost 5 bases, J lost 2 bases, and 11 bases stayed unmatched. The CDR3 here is CSALNLAGSLTDTQYF. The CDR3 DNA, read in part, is TGCAGTGCTCTTAATCTAGCGGGAAGCCTCACAGATACG.

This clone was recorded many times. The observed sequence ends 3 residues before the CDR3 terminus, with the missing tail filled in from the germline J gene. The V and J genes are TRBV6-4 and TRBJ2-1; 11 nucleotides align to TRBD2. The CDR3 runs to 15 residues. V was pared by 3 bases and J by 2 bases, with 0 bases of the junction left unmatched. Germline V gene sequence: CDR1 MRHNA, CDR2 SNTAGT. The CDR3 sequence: CASSELAGAYNEQFF. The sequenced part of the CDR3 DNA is TGTGCCAGCAGTGAACTAGCGGGAGCCTACAATGAG.

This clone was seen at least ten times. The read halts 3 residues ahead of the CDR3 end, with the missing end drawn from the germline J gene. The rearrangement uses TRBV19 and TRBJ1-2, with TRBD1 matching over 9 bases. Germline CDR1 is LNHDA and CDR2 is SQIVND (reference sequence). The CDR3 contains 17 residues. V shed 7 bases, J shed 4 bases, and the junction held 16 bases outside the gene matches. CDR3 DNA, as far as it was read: TGTGCCAGTACCTACCGGGACAGGGCGGTCGGCTCCTATGGC. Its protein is CASTYRDRAVGSYG. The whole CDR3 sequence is CASTYRDRAVGSYGYTF.

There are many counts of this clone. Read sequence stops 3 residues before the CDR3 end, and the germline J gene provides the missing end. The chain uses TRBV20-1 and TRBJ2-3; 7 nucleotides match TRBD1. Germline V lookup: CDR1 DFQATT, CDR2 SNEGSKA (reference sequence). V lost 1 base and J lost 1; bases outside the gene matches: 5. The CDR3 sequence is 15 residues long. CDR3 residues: CSARVGDRRTDTQYF. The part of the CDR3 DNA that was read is TGCAGTGCTAGAGTAGGGGACAGACGCACAGATACG.

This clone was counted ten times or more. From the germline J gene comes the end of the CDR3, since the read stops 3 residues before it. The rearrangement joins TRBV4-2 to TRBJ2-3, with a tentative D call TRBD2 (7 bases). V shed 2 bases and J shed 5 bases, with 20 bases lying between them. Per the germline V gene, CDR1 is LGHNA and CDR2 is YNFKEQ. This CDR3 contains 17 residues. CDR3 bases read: TGTGCCAGCAGCCAAAGCCATTCGGGGGGCCAATTAGATACG. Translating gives CASSQSHSGGQLDT. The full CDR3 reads CASSQSHSGGQLDTQYF.

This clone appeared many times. CDR3 protein: CASSPSTGENYGYTF. Partial CDR3 DNA: TGTGCCAGCTCACCATCGACAGGGGAGAACTATGGC. The chain carries TRBV18 and TRBJ1-2; 8 nucleotides align to TRBD1. The read terminates 3 residues before the CDR3 end, so the remaining end is supplied by the germline J gene. J gave up 2 bases and V 2 bases, and 4 bases lay outside the gene matches. CDR3 size: 15 residues. The germline V gene has CDR1 KGHSH and CDR2 LQKENI. The variable domain in full, with the rest retrieved from reference TRBV18 and TRBJ1-2, is NAGVMQNPRHLVRRRGQEARLRCSPMKGHSHVYWYRQLPEEGLKFMVYLQKENIIDESGMPKERFSAEFPKEGPSILRIQQVVRGDSAAYFCASSPSTGENYGYTFGSGTRLTVV.

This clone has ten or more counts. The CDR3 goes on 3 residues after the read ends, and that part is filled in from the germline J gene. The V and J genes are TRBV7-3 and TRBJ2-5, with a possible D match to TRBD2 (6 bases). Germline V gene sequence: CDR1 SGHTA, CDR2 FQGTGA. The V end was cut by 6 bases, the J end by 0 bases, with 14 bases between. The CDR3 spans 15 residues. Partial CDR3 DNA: TGTGCCAGCAGTCCTATAGGAGGGTACCAAGAGACC. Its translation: CASSPIGGYQET. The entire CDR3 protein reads CASSPIGGYQETQYF.

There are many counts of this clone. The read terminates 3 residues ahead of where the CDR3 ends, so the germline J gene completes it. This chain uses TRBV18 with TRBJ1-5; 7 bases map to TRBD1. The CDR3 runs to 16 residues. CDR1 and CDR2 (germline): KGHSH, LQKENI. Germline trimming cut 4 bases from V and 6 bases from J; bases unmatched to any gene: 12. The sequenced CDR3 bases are TGTGCCAGCTCACAGGGAACCGGGACAGATAGTCAGCCC. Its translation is CASSQGTGTDSQP. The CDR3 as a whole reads CASSQGTGTDSQPQHF.

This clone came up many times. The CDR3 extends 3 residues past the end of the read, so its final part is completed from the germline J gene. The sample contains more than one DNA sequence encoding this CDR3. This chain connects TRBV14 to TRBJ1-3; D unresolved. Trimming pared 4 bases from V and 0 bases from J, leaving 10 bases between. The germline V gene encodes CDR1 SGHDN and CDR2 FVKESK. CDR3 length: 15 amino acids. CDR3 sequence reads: CASSPQSASGNTIYF. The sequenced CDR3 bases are TGTGCCAGCAGCCCACAAAGTGCCTCTGGAAACACC.

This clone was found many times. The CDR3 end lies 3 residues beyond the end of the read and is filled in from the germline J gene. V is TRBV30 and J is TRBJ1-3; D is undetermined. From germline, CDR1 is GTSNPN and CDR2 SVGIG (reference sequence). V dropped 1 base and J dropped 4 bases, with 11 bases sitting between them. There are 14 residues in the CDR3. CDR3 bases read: TGTGCCTGGAGTGAAGGGCCCCTAGGAAACACC. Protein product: CAWSEGPLGNT. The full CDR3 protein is CAWSEGPLGNTIYF.

The DNA read from the CDR3 is TGTGCCAGCAGCCTGGCGGCGGCCTTCAATCAGCCC. It translates to CASSLAAAFNQP. The complete CDR3 reads CASSLAAAFNQPQHF. The chain carries TRBV11-1 and TRBJ1-5; D is unresolved. With the read ending 3 residues before the CDR3 end, the germline J gene is used to fill in that end. Trimming took 5 bases from V and 3 from J, leaving 14 bases between them. The CDR3 has 15 amino acids. Germline lookup yields CDR1 SGHAT and CDR2 FQDESV (reference sequence).

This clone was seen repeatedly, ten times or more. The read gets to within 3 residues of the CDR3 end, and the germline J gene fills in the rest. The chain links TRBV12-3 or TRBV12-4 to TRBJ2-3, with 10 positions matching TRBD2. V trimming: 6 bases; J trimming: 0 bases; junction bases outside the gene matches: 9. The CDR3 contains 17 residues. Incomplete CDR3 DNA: TGTGCCAGCAGCGGGACTAGCGACCTTACTAGCACAGATACG. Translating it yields CASSGTSDLTSTDT. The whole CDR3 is CASSGTSDLTSTDTQYF.

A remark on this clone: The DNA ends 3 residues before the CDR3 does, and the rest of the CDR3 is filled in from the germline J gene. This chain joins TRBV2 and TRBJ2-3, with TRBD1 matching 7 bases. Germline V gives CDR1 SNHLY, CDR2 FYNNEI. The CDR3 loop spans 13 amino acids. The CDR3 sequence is CASSGQGNQPQYF. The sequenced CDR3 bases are TGTGCCAGCAGTGGACAGGGAAATCAGCCG.

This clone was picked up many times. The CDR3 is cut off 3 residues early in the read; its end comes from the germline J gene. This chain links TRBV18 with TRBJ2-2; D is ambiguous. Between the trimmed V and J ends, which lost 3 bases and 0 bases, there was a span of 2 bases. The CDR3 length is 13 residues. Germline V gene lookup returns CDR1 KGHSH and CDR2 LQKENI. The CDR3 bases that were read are TGTGCCAGCTCACCCGCGAACACCGGGGAG. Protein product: CASSPANTGE. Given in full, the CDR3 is CASSPANTGELFF.

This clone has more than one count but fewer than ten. Partial CDR3 DNA: TGTGCCAGCAGCTTAGCGCCTAGCGGCAATGAG. Residues: CASSLAPSGNE. The complete CDR3 sequence is CASSLAPSGNEQFF. V usage is TRBV7-9 and J usage is TRBJ2-1; TRBD2 agrees at 7 bases. The sequenced fragment ends 3 residues before the CDR3 boundary, so the rest is inferred from the germline J gene. Germline values: CDR1 SEHNR, CDR2 FQNEAQ (reference sequence). The CDR3 length is 14 residues. V lost 0 bases to trimming and J lost 6 bases; unmatched junction nucleotides: 2. Based on the CDR3 plus reference TRBV7-9 and TRBJ2-1, the full variable domain is DTGVSQNPRHKITKRGQNVTFRCDPISEHNRLYWYRQTLGQGPEFLTYFQNEAQLEKSRLLSDRFSAERPKGSFSTLEIQRTEQGDSAMYLCASSLAPSGNEQFFGPGTRLTVL.

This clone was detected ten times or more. CDR3 region: CASRIGTRYNEQFF. Incomplete CDR3 DNA: TGTGCCAGCCGGATCGGGACTAGATACAATGAG. The gene calls are TRBV12-3 or TRBV12-4 and TRBJ2-1, with TRBD2 matching over 8 bases. The missing CDR3 end, 3 residues past where the read stops, is filled in from the germline J gene. CDR3 length: 14 residues. Trimming removed 8 bases from V and 4 bases from J; junction bases left unmatched: 7.

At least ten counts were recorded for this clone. Incomplete CDR3 DNA: TGTGCCAGTAGTATCCGGACAGGGCCTAAGAGCAATCAGCCC. This codes for CASSIRTGPKSNQP. The entire CDR3 protein is CASSIRTGPKSNQPQHF. The V call is TRBV19, the J call TRBJ1-5; 8 positions agree with TRBD1. With the read ending 3 residues before the CDR3 end, the germline J gene is used to fill in that end. The CDR3 runs to 17 residues. In germline, CDR1 is LNHDA, CDR2 SQIVND (reference sequence). With 3 bases clipped from V and 1 base from J, the junction kept 8 bases outside the gene matches.

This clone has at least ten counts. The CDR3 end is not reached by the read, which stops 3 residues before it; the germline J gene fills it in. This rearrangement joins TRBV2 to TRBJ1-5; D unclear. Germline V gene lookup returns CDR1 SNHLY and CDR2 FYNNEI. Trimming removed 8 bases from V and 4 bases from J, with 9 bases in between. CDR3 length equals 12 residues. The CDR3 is CASAELNQPQHF. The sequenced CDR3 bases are TGTGCCAGCGCTGAGCTAAATCAGCCC.

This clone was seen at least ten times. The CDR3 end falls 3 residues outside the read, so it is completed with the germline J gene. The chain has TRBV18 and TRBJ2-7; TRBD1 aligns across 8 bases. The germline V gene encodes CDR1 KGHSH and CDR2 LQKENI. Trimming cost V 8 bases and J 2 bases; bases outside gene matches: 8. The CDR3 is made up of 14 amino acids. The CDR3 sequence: CASSTGTGAYEQYF. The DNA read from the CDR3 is TGTGCCAGCAGCACCGGGACAGGAGCCTACGAG.